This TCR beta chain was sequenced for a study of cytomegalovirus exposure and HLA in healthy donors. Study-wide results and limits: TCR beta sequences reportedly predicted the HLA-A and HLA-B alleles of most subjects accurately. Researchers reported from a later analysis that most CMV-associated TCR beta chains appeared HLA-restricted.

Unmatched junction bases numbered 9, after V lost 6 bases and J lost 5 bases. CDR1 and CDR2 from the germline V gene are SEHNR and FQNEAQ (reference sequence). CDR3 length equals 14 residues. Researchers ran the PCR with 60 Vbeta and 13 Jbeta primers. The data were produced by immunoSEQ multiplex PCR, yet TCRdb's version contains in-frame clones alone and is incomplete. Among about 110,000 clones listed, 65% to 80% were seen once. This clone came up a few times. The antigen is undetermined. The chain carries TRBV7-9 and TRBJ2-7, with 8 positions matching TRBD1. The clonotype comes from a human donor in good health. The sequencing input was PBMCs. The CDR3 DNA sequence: TGTGCCAGCAGTCCTGGACAGGGTAGGGACGAGCAGTACTTC. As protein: CASSPGQGRDEQYF.